This record covers a single TCR beta chain. The antigen is not known. Only in-frame clones appear in the TCRdb table, and some are missing; sequencing was by immunoSEQ multiplex PCR. The sample records fewer than 150,000 clones, approximately 91% being singletons. V was clipped by 6 bases and J by 7 bases, with 12 bases between them. The germline V gene encodes CDR1 MDHEN and CDR2 SYDVKM. The CDR3 has 12 amino acids. The sample comes from a study of T cell responses to AZD1222 COVID-19 vaccine. Study results and caveats: Recipients of two AZD1222 doses showed rising Spike-specific TCR breadth and depth. Donor demographics were predominantly white British with a female majority; clonal diversity may be underestimated.

The clonotype was recovered from an adult in good health. V and J are TRBV28 and TRBJ1-1; D may be TRBD1 (5 bases). This material consisted of peripheral blood, taken on day 0 of AZD1222 vaccination. CDR3 sequence (DNA): TGTGCCAGCAGCCTCTCGAGGGGTGAAGCTTTCTTT. This translates into CASSLSRGEAFF. The complete variable domain, with remaining parts taken from reference TRBV28 and TRBJ1-1, reads DVKVTQSSRYLVKRTGEKVFLECVQDMDHENMFWYRQDPGLGLRLIYFSYDVKMKEKGDIPEGYSVSREKKERFSLILESASTNQTSMYLCASSLSRGEAFFGQGTRLTVV.